This TCR beta chain was retrieved from a study of long-term antiretroviral therapy in people with HIV. In the study overall: About a decade before 2015, the earliest samples were taken when ART was typically delayed. Study-level results: Diversity remained lower than transplant donor controls, even though it increased after ART. Versus controls, repertoires in people with HIV had narrower CDR3 length ranges. No data were available on ART adherence, viral resistance or therapy changes.

In the case of this clone: Its matching antigen is unknown.

Run at survey level, the immunoSEQ assay was version v3.0. Assay used: immunoSEQ multiplex PCR; TCRdb lists only in-frame clones, some missing. The sample lists under 15,000 clones, 75% to 80% occurring once. With V trimmed by 3 bases and J by 6 bases, 7 bases remained unmatched. CDR1 is MGHDK, CDR2 SYGVNS, per germline. The CDR3 has 15 residues. This specimen consisted of unsorted PBMCs, obtained 0.5 years before starting antiretroviral therapy. This clonotype was obtained from a woman aged 40 to 49 with HIV. This chain joins TRBV25-1 and TRBJ2-3; TRBD2 aligns across 9 bases. CDR3 loop: CASSDRTSAPDTQYF. DNA of the CDR3: TGTGCCAGCAGTGACAGGACTAGCGCACCGGATACGCAGTATTTT.